This passage covers 22 T cell receptor beta chains from one sample sequenced in a study of cytomegalovirus exposure and HLA in healthy donors (dated by TCRdb to about 2017). To prepare the library, the immunoSEQ multiplex PCR assay was applied. For the multiplex PCR, a mixture combining 60 forward primers for TCR Vbeta segments and 13 reverse primers for TCR Jbeta segments was used. TCRdb holds this immuneACCESS table with in-frame rearrangements only. Some clones are missing; in checked studies, unresolved V genes explain under half, and the rest has no known cause. The sample table holds roughly 120,000 clones, of which approximately 79% were seen once. The top ten clones comprise around 5.9% of the sample. The sequenced sample was PBMCs. The source is a man aged 30 to 45 in good health and CMV-seropositive.

This chain links TRBV5-5 with TRBJ1-6, with D possibly TRBD1 on 6 matching bases. The CDR3 runs to 15 residues. The V gene's germline CDR1 is SGHKS and CDR2 YYEKEE (reference sequence). Trimming pared 4 bases from V and 9 bases from J, leaving 17 bases between. As DNA, the CDR3 is TGTGCCAGCAGCGAAATGGACAGAATGGGTTCACCCCTCCACTTT. Encoded protein: CASSEMDRMGSPLHF.

The chain joins TRBV9 to TRBJ1-2, with D perhaps TRBD1 (5 bases). The CDR3 sequence is 14 residues long. CDR1 and CDR2 (germline): SGDLS, YYNGEE. Trimming shortened V by 3 bases and J by 2 bases, and 11 bases separated the two germline ends. The CDR3, as DNA: TGTGCCAGCAGCGGCAGGGATTGGAACTATGGCTACACCTTC. Its translation is CASSGRDWNYGYTF.

The chain joins TRBV6-5 to TRBJ2-7; D might be TRBD1 (6 bases). The length of the CDR3 is 16 residues. The V gene lost 3 bases and the J gene lost 4 bases, with 19 bases spanning the gap. Germline assignment: CDR1 MNHEY and CDR2 SVGAGI. CDR3 amino acids: CASSYGQPRTAYEQYF. The DNA for the CDR3 is TGTGCCAGCAGTTATGGACAGCCCCGAACCGCTTACGAGCAGTACTTC.

This clone was seen a single time. The chain carries TRBV5-1 and TRBJ1-2; D is unresolved. Germline loops: CDR1 SGHRS, CDR2 YFSETQ. The CDR3 runs 13 residues. The ends were cut back, 0 bases at V and 1 base at J, with 4 bases in the middle. CDR3 region: CASSLDNNYGYTF. CDR3 DNA sequence: TGCGCCAGCAGCTTGGACAATAACTATGGCTACACCTTC.

The rearrangement uses TRBV19 and TRBJ2-6; D perhaps matches TRBD2 (6 bases). The CDR3 contains 18 residues. Germline lookup yields CDR1 LNHDA and CDR2 SQIVND (reference sequence). The germline V and J ends were trimmed by 5 bases and 1 base, with 18 bases remaining between them. CDR3 nucleotides: TGTGCCAGTAGTGTCGACGGGACTCATGCGTCTGGGGCCAACGTCCTGACTTTC. It yields the protein CASSVDGTHASGANVLTF.

The rearrangement joins TRBV25-1 to TRBJ1-2; D not resolved. This CDR3 has 17 residues. Trimming removed 2 bases at V and 2 bases at J, with 18 bases between. Per the germline V gene, CDR1 is MGHDK and CDR2 is SYGVNS. CDR3 DNA sequence: TGTGCCAGCAGTGAACGACTTCGGGGAAGTCTGAACTATGGCTACACCTTC. Its protein product is CASSERLRGSLNYGYTF.

This clone was detected only a few times. This chain connects TRBV6-5 to TRBJ1-1; 12 bases are a match to TRBD1. With V trimmed by 6 bases and J by 13 bases, 9 bases remained unmatched. CDR1 and CDR2 (germline): MNHEY, SVGAGI. This CDR3 comprises 13 residues. CDR3 nucleotide sequence: TGTGCCAGCAGGGGGGGACAGGGGGCCGCAGGTTTCTTT. Its translation is CASRGGQGAAGFF.

This clone was counted only a few times. Mismatch with germline at one junction end may stem from a read error. This chain uses TRBV7-2 with TRBJ1-4; D remains ambiguous. From germline, CDR1 is SGHTA and CDR2 FQGNSA. The CDR3 runs to 15 residues. The CDR3 reads CASTPPRATNEKLFF. The CDR3 DNA reads as TGCGCCAGCACCCCCCCGCGGGCAACTAATGAAAAACTGTTTTTT.

This clone appeared a few times. The chain links TRBV5-4 to TRBJ2-5, with a possible D match to TRBD2 (6 bases). Germline V CDR1 and CDR2: SGHNT, YYREEE (reference sequence). Trimming pared 2 bases from V and 4 bases from J, leaving 12 bases between. This CDR3 is built from 14 residues. The CDR3 region is CASSFAEEGETQYF. The CDR3 coding sequence is TGTGCCAGCAGCTTTGCAGAGGAGGGAGAGACCCAGTACTTC. Full variable domain (missing parts from reference TRBV5-4 and TRBJ2-5): ETGVTQSPTHLIKTRGQQVTLRCSSQSGHNTVSWYQQALGQGPQFIFQYYREEENGRGNFPPRFSGLQFPNYSSELNVNALELDDSALYLCASSFAEEGETQYFGPGTRLLVL.

The CDR3 nucleotides read TGCAGCGTTGCCGAGAAGTACGAGCAGTACTTC. Translated: CSVAEKYEQYF. This chain connects TRBV29-1 to TRBJ2-7; D gene ambiguous. Trimming cost V 4 bases and J 4 bases, with 8 bases left between them. In germline, CDR1 is SQVTM, CDR2 ANQGSEA. The CDR3 sequence is 11 residues long.

The V and J genes are TRBV28 and TRBJ1-2; D possibly corresponds to TRBD1 (6 bases). CDR3 length: 16 amino acids. V was trimmed by 5 bases and J by 4 bases, leaving 20 bases between them. Germline V gene data show CDR1 as MDHEN and CDR2 as SYDVKM. The CDR3, as DNA: TGTGCCAGCAGTGCCCAGGGGACCAGGGTGGGCTATGGCTACACCTTC. Amino acid sequence: CASSAQGTRVGYGYTF.

J is TRBJ1-6 and V is TRBV18; no reliable D call. The length of the CDR3 is 14 residues. V gave up 3 bases and J gave up 8 bases, with 11 bases separating them. CDR1 is KGHSH and CDR2 is LQKENI in the germline V gene. The CDR3 DNA follows: TGTGCCAGCTCACCTGGCAGAACCTATTCACCCCTCCACTTT. Protein sequence: CASSPGRTYSPLHF.

The chain has TRBV11-3 and TRBJ2-2; D is unclear. V was shortened by 1 base and J by 3 bases, with 3 bases between the two germline ends. Germline V CDR1 and CDR2: SGHNT, YENEEA. This CDR3 is built from 13 residues. The CDR3: CASSLGDTGELFF. In DNA, the CDR3 is TGTGCCAGCAGCTTAGGAGACACCGGGGAGCTGTTTTTT.

The V and J genes are TRBV13 and TRBJ2-5; TRBD2 aligns across 9 bases. CDR1 and CDR2 (germline): PRHDT, FYEKMQ (reference sequence). The V segment lost 2 bases and the J segment 5 bases; nucleotides outside the gene matches: 9. The CDR3 sequence is 16 residues long. The CDR3 DNA sequence: TGTGCCAGCAGCTTACCCCGAGCGGGGGGCCGGGAGACCCAGTACTTC. This encodes CASSLPRAGGRETQYF.

The chain joins TRBV7-9 to TRBJ1-2; 7 bases line up with TRBD1. Germline CDR1 reads SEHNR; CDR2 reads FQNEAQ (reference sequence). The CDR3 is 15 residues long. V shed 5 bases, J shed 4 bases, and the junction held 10 bases outside the gene matches. The CDR3 DNA follows: TGTGCCAGCAGCCCCTACCCCCGGGACAGCTATGGCTACACCTTC. This gives the protein CASSPYPRDSYGYTF.

V gene TRBV29-1 combines with J gene TRBJ2-2, with TRBD1 identical over 9 bases. V lost 6 bases and J lost 1; bases outside the gene matches: 9. Germline V gene data show CDR1 as SQVTM and CDR2 as ANQGSEA. This CDR3 is built from 16 residues. In DNA form, the CDR3 reads TGCAGCGTCAAAAAGGTGGGACAGGGGAACACCGGGGAGCTGTTTTTT. This translates into CSVKKVGQGNTGELFF.

This chain connects TRBV2 to TRBJ2-3, with a possible D match to TRBD2 (7 bases). The germline gives CDR1 SNHLY, CDR2 FYNNEI. Trimming stripped 6 bases from V and 2 bases from J, with 18 bases between. The CDR3 contains 16 residues. In nucleotides, the CDR3 is TGTGCCAGCAGCGTCCCTAGGGGGGGGCCCACAGATACGCAGTATTTT. It yields the protein CASSVPRGGPTDTQYF.

This clone has a handful of counts. The chain is built from TRBV28 and TRBJ1-1, with 10 bases fitting TRBD1. With V trimmed by 5 bases and J by 4 bases, 4 bases remained unmatched. CDR1 MDHEN and CDR2 SYDVKM come from the germline V gene. This CDR3 spans 14 amino acids. CDR3 protein: CASSPGQGVTEAFF. The CDR3 region has the DNA TGTGCCAGCAGTCCCGGACAGGGGGTCACTGAAGCTTTCTTT.

The chain recombines TRBV7-2 with TRBJ2-3; D possibly corresponds to TRBD1 (6 bases). Germline V CDR1 and CDR2: SGHTA, FQGNSA. Trimming cost V 4 bases and J 2 bases, with 19 bases left between them. This CDR3 has 17 amino acids. CDR3 nucleotides: TGTGCCAGCAGCTCCCCGTTGGTACAGGGCTACACAGATACGCAGTATTTT. Translation: CASSSPLVQGYTDTQYF.

The chain is built from TRBV7-3 and TRBJ2-3; D is uncertain. The CDR3 runs to 13 residues. The V end was cut by 6 bases, the J end by 4 bases, with 11 bases between. Germline values: CDR1 SGHTA, CDR2 FQGTGA. The CDR3 here is CASSLEAADTQYF. CDR3 DNA sequence: TGTGCCAGCAGTCTAGAGGCCGCAGATACGCAGTATTTT.

The chain employs TRBV4-3 and TRBJ2-2, with D hard to call. The length of the CDR3 is 15 residues. Trimming pared 3 bases from V and 0 bases from J, leaving 8 bases between. Germline assignment: CDR1 LGHNA and CDR2 YSLEER. The CDR3: CASSHVLTNTGELFF. The CDR3 DNA is TGCGCCAGCAGCCACGTACTTACGAACACCGGGGAGCTGTTTTTT.

The chain joins TRBV5-1 to TRBJ2-1; D not certain. The CDR3 is made up of 13 amino acids. Germline V gene sequence: CDR1 SGHRS, CDR2 YFSETQ. Trimming took 0 bases from V and 6 from J, leaving 7 bases between them. The CDR3 coding sequence is TGCGCCAGCAGCTTGGTAACGGGCAATGAGCAGTTCTTC. Amino acids: CASSLVTGNEQFF.